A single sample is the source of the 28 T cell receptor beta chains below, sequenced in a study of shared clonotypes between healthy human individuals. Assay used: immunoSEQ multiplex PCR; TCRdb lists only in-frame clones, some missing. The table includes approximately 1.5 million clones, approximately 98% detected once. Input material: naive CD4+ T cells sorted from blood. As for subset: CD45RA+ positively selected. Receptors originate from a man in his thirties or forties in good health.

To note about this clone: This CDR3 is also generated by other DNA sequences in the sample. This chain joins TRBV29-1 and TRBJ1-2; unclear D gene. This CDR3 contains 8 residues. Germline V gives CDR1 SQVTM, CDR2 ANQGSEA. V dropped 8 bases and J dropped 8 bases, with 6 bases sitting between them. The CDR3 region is CSPGGYTF. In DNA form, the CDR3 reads TGCAGCCCCGGCGGCTACACCTTC. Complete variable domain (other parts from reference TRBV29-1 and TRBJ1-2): SAVISQKPSRDICQRGTSLTIQCQVDSQVTMMFWYRQQPGQSLTLIATANQGSEATYESGFVIDKFPISRPNLTFSTLTVSNMSPEDSSIYLCSPGGYTFGSGTRLTVV.

DNA for the CDR3: TGCGCCAGCAGCTGGGGGCGGGAGTTTCGGGATGAGCAGTTCTTC. This sequence encodes CASSWGREFRDEQFF. V is TRBV5-1 and J is TRBJ2-1; D possibly corresponds to TRBD2 (7 bases). In germline, CDR1 is SGHRS, CDR2 YFSETQ. V was shortened by 3 bases and J by 8 bases, with 18 bases between the two germline ends. CDR3 size: 15 residues.

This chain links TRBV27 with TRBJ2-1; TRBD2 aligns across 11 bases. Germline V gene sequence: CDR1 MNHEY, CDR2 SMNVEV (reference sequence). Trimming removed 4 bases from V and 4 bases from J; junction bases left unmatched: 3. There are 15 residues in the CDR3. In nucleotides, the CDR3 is TGTGCCAGCAGTTACCTAGCGGGAGGTTACAATGAGCAGTTCTTC. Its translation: CASSYLAGGYNEQFF.

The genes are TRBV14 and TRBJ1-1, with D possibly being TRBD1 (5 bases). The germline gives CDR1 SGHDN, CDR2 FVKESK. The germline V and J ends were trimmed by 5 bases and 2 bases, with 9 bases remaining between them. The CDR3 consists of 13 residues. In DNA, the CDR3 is TGTGCCAGCAGCAACCGGGACAACACTGAAGCTTTCTTT. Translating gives CASSNRDNTEAFF.

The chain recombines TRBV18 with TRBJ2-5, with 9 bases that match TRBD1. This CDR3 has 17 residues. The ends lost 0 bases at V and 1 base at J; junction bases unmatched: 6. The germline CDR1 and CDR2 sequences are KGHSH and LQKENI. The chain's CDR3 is CASSPPTGQGIQETQYF. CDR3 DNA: TGTGCCAGCTCACCACCTACCGGACAGGGGATCCAAGAGACCCAGTACTTC.

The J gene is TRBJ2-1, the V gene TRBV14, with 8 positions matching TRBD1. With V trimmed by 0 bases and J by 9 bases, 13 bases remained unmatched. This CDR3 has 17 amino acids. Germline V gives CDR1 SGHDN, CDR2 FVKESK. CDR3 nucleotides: TGTGCCAGCAGCCAAGATCTAGGAGGACAGGGTGTTACTGAGCAGTTCTTC. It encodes CASSQDLGGQGVTEQFF.

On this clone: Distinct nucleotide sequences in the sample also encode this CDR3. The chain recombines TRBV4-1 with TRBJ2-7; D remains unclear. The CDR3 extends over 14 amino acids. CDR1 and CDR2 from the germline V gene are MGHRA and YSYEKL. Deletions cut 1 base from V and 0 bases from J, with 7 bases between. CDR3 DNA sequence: TGCGCCAGCAGCCAAGGCCAAGGCTCCTACGAGCAGTACTTC. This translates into CASSQGQGSYEQYF.

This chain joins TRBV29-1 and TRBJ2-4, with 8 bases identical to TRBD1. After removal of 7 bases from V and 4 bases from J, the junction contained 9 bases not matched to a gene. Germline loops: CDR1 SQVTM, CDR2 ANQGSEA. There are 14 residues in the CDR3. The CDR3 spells CSATDRVQKNIQYF. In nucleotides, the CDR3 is TGCAGCGCCACGGACAGGGTCCAAAAAAACATTCAGTACTTC.

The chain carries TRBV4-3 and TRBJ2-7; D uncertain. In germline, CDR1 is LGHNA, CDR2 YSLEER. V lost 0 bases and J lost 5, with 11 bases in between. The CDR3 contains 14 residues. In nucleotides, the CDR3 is TGCGCCAGCAGCCAAGATCTAGGGTATAACGAGCAGTACTTC. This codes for CASSQDLGYNEQYF.

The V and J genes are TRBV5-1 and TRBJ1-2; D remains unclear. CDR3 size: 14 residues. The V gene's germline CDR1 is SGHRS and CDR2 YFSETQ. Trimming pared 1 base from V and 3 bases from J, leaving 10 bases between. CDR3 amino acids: CASSLLRGDYGYTF. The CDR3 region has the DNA TGCGCCAGCAGCTTGCTCCGAGGCGACTATGGCTACACCTTC.

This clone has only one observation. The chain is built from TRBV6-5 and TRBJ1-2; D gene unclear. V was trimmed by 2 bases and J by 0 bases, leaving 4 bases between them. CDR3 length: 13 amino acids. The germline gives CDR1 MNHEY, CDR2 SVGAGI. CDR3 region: CASSYIPNYGYTF. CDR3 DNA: TGTGCCAGCAGTTACATCCCTAACTATGGCTACACCTTC.

CDR3 amino acids: CASSLTAGSFNEQFF. The DNA of the CDR3 is TGCGCCAGCAGCTTGACAGCGGGAAGTTTCAATGAGCAGTTCTTC. The genes are TRBV5-1 and TRBJ2-1, with TRBD2 matching 7 bases. CDR1 is SGHRS, CDR2 YFSETQ, per germline. This CDR3 region has 15 residues. V was clipped by 1 base and J by 6 bases; unmatched bases: 7.

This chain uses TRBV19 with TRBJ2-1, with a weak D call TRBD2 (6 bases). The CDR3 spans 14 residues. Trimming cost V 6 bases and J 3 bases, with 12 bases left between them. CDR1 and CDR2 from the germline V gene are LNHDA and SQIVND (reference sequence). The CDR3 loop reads CASSAGRGYNEQFF. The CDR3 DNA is TGTGCCAGTAGCGCGGGGCGAGGCTACAATGAGCAGTTCTTC.

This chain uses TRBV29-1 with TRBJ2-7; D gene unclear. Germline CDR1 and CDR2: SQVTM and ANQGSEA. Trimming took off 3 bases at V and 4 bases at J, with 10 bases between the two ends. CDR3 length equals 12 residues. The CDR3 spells CSVEIERYEQYF. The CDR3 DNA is TGCAGCGTTGAGATAGAACGTTACGAGCAGTACTTC.

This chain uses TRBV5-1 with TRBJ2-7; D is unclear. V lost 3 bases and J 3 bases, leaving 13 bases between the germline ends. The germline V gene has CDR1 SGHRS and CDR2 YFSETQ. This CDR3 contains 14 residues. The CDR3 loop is CASSSVFGVYEQYF. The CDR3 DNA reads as TGCGCCAGCAGCTCGGTTTTTGGGGTCTACGAGCAGTACTTC.

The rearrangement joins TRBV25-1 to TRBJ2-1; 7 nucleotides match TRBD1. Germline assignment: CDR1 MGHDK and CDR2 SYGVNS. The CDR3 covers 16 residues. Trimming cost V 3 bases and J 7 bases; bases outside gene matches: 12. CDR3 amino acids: CASSEPPGQGVNEQFF. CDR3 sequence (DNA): TGTGCCAGCAGTGAGCCCCCCGGGCAGGGGGTAAATGAGCAGTTCTTC.

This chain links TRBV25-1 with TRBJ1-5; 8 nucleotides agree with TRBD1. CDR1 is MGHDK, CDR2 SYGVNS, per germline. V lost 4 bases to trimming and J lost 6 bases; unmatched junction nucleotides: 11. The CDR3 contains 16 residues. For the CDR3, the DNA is TGTGCCAGCAGTGGCCTGACGGACAGGGACGGTCAGCCCCAGCATTTT. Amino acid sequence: CASSGLTDRDGQPQHF. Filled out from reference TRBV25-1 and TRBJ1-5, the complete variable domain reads EADIYQTPRYLVIGTGKKITLECSQTMGHDKMYWYQQDPGMELHLIHYSYGVNSTEKGDLSSESTVSRIRTEHFPLTLESARPSHTSQYLCASSGLTDRDGQPQHFGDGTRLSIL.

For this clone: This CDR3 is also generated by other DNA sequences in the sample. The chain's CDR3 is CASSSDRVYNEQFF. CDR3 nucleotides: TGTGCCAGCAGCTCGGACAGGGTGTACAATGAGCAGTTCTTC. This chain links TRBV7-8 with TRBJ2-1; the match to TRBD1 covers 8 bases. Germline CDR1 and CDR2: SGHVS and FQNEAQ. This CDR3 is 14 amino acids long. Losses at the gene ends were 4 bases for V and 4 bases for J; bases not matched to a gene: 3.

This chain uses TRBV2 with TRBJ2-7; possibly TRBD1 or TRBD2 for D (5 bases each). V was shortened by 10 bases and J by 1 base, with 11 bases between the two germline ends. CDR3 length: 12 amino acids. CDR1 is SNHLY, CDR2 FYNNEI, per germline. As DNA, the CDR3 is TGTGCCATTGGGACGGATTCCTACGAGCAGTACTTC. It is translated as CAIGTDSYEQYF.

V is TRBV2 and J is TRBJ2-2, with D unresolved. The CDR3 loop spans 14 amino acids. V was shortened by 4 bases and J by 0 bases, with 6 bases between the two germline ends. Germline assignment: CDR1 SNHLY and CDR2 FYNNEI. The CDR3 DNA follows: TGTGCCAGCAGTGTAGATTCGAACACCGGGGAGCTGTTTTTT. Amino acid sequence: CASSVDSNTGELFF.

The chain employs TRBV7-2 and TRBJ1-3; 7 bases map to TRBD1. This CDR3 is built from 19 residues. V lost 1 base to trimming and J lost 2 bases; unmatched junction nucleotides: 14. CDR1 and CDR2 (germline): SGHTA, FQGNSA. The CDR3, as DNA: TGTGCCAGCAGCTTAGGCCCACTTTACGACAGGGTCGCTGGAAACACCATATATTTT. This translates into CASSLGPLYDRVAGNTIYF.

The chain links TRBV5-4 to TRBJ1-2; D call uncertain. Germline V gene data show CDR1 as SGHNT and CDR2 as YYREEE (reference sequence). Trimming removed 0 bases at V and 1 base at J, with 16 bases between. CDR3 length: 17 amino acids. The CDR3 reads CASSLGGSGGLNYGYTF. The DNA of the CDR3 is TGTGCCAGCAGCTTGGGGGGATCGGGCGGACTTAACTATGGCTACACCTTC.

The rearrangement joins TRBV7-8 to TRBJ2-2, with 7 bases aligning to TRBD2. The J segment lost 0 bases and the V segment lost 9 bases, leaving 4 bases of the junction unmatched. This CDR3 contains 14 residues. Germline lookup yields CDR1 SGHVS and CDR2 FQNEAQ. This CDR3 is CASCAGANTGELFF. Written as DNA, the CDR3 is TGTGCCAGTTGTGCGGGAGCGAACACCGGGGAGCTGTTTTTT.

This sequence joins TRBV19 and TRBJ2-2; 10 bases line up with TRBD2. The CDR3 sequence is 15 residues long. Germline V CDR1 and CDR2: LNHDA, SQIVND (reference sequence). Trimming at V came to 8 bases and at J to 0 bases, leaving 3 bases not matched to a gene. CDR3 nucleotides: TGTGCCAGTGCACTAGCGGGATCGAACACCGGGGAGCTGTTTTTT. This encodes CASALAGSNTGELFF.

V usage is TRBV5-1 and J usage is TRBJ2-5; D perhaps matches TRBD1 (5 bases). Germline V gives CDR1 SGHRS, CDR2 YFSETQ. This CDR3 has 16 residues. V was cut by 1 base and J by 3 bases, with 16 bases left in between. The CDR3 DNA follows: TGCGCCAGCAGCTTGTACAGCTGGGGCCGGAAAGAGACCCAGTACTTC. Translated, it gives CASSLYSWGRKETQYF.

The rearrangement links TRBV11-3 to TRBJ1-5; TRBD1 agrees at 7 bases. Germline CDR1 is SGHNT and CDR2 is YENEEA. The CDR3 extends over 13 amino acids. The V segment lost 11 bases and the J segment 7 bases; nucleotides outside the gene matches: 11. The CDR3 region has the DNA TGTGCCGGAGCGACAGGGTTCGGACAGCCCCAGCATTTT. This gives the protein CAGATGFGQPQHF.

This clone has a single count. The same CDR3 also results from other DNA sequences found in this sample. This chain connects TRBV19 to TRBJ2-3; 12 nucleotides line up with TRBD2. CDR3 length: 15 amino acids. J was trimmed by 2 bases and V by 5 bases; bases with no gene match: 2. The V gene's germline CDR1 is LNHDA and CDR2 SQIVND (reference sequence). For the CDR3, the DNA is TGTGCCAGTAGTCGACTAGCGGGGGTCACAGATACGCAGTATTTT. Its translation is CASSRLAGVTDTQYF. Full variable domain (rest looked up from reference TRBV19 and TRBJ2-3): DGGITQSPKYLFRKEGQNVTLSCEQNLNHDAMYWYRQDPGQGLRLIYYSQIVNDFQKGDIAEGYSVSREKKESFPLTVTSAQKNPTAFYLCASSRLAGVTDTQYFGPGTRLTVL.

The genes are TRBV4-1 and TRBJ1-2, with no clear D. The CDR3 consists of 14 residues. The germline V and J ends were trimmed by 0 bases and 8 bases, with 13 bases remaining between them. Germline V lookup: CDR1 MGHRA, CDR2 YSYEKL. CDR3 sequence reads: CASSQDRNLRGYTF. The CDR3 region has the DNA TGCGCCAGCAGCCAAGACCGGAACCTCAGGGGCTACACCTTC.